This T cell receptor beta chain was observed in a study of blood T cell repertoires in COVID-19. Overall study: COVID-19 samples from acute and convalescent phases originated in the United States, Italy and Spain. PBMCs, B-cell-depleted T cells, or T cells provided the cDNA or gDNA that made up the material.

Germline CDR1 is PRHDT and CDR2 is FYEKMQ (reference sequence). With 5 bases clipped from V and 6 bases from J, the junction kept 10 bases outside the gene matches. The CDR3 has 15 amino acids. In the original processing: Using reference gene primer amplification, nucleated cell counts were estimated. Libraries were prepared by immunoSEQ multiplex PCR; TCRdb keeps only in-frame clonotypes and omits some of them. For V, J and clone size, that table is used; D and trimming come from the DNA. This table has 300,000 to 350,000 clones, about 90% appearing once. The sample comprised PBMCs or T cells enriched from blood (not recorded which). The sequence was collected from a woman in her 30s who had been exposed to COVID-19. V is TRBV13 and J is TRBJ2-7, with 10 bases identical to TRBD2. The CDR3 protein is CASSPPRVAGGEQYF. The CDR3 nucleotides are TGTGCCAGCAGCCCGCCCAGGGTAGCGGGAGGCGAGCAGTACTTC.